This TCR beta chain is from a study of T cells in Graves' hyperthyroidism and ophthalmopathy. Overall study: At the time of initial diagnosis and before any treatment, peripheral blood was collected. Overall study results and limits: With a median lead of around 5.9 months before onset, the model predicted ophthalmopathy.

The CDR3 contains 15 residues. Germline-derived CDR1 and CDR2 are LNHNV and YYDKDF (reference sequence). The V segment lost 3 bases and the J segment 2 bases; nucleotides outside the gene matches: 6. In its sample, this clonotype was seen many times. The target antigen is unknown. Template material for amplifying TCR beta CDR3 regions consisted of RNA transcripts. Carried out on the TCR CDR3, a first-round RT-PCR used the HTBI primer set. In TCRdb, the multiplex PCR reads were re-called with MiXCR into one record per CDR3 protein. The table includes approximately 480,000 distinct CDR3 sequences, more than 20% detected once. Stable Graves' hyperthyroidism denoted no ophthalmopathy progression over 18 months.

The V and J genes are TRBV15 and TRBJ2-7; 8 bases line up with TRBD1. This sequence was found in a man aged 18 to 30 with Graves' hyperthyroidism. Source material: blood. The CDR3 loop reads CATSRGQEPPYEQYF. The CDR3 coding sequence is TGTGCCACCAGCAGGGGACAGGAACCCCCCTACGAGCAGTACTTC.